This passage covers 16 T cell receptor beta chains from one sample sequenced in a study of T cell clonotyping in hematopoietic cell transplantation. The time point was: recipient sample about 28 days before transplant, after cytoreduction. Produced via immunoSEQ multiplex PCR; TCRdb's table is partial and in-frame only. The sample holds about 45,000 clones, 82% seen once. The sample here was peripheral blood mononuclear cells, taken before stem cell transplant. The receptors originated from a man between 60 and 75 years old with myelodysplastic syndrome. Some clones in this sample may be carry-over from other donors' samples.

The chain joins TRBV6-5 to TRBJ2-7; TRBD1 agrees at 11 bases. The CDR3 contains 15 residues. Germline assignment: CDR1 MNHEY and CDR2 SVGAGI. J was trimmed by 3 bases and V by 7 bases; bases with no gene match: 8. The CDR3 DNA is TGTGCCAGCACCGAGGGACAGGGGGGAAACTACGAGCAGTACTTC. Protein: CASTEGQGGNYEQYF.

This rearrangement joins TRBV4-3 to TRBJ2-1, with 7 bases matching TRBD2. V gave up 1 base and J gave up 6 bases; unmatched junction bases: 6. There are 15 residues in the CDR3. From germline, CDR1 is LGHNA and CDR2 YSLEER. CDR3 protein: CASSQGGGNFNEQFF. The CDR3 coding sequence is TGCGCCAGCAGCCAAGGGGGGGGGAATTTCAATGAGCAGTTCTTC.

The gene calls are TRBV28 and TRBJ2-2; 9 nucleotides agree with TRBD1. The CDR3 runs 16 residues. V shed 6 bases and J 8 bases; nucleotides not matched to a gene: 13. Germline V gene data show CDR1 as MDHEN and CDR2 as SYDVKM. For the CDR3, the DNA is TGTGCCAGCAGACCCCGGGACAGGGAATCGGTAGGGGAGCTGTTTTTT. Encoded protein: CASRPRDRESVGELFF.

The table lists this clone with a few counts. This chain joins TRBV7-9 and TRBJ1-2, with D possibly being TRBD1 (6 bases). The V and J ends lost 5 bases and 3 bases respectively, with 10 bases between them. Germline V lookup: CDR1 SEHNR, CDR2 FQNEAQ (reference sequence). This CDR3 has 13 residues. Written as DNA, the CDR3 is TGTGCCAGCAGCCTATGGACAGACTATGGCTACACCTTC. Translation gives CASSLWTDYGYTF.

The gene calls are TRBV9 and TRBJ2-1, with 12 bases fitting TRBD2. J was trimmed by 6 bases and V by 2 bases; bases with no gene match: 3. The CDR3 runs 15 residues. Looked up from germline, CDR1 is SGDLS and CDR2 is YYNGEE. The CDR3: CASSVASGGVNEQFF. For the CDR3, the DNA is TGTGCCAGCAGCGTCGCTAGCGGGGGGGTCAATGAGCAGTTCTTC.

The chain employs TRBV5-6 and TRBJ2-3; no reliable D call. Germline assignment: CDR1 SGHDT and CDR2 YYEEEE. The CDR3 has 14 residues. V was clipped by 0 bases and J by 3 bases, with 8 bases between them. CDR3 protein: CASSLGAVTDTQYF. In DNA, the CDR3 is TGTGCCAGCAGCTTGGGTGCAGTTACAGATACGCAGTATTTT.

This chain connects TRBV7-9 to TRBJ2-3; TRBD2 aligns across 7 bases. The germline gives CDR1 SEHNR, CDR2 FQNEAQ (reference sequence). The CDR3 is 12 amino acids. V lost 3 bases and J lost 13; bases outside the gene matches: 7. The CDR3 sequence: CASSFGDSGKYF. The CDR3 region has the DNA TGTGCCAGCAGCTTCGGTGACAGCGGGAAGTATTTT.

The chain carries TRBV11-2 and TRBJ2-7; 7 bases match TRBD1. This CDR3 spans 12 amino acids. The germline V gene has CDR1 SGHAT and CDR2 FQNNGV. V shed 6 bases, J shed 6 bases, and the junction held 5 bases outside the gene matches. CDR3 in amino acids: CASRLQGSEQYF. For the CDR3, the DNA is TGTGCCAGCAGGCTACAGGGGAGCGAGCAGTACTTC.

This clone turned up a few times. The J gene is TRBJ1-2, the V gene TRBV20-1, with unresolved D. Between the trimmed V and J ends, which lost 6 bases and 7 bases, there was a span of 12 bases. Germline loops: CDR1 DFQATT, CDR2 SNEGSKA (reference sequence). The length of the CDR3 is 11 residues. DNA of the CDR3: TGCAGTGCCGCGACCTTTCCTGGCTACACCTTC. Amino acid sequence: CSAATFPGYTF.

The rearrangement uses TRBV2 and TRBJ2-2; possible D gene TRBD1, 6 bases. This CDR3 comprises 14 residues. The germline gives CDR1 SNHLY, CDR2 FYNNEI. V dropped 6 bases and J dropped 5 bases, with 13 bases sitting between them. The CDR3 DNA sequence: TGTGCCAGCAGACAGGGTCAGGGAACCGGGGAGCTGTTTTTT. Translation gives CASRQGQGTGELFF.

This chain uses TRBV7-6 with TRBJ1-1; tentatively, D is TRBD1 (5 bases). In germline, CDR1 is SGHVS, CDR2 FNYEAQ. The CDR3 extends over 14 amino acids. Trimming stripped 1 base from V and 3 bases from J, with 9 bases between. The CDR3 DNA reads TGTGCCAGCAGCTTAGGACAGCGCCACACTGAAGCTTTCTTT. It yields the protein CASSLGQRHTEAFF. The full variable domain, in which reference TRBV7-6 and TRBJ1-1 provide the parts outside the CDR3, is GAGVSQSPRYKVTKRGQDVALRCDPISGHVSLYWYRQALGQGPEFLTYFNYEAQQDKSGLPNDRFSAERPEGSISTLTIQRTEQRDSAMYRCASSLGQRHTEAFFGQGTRLTVV.

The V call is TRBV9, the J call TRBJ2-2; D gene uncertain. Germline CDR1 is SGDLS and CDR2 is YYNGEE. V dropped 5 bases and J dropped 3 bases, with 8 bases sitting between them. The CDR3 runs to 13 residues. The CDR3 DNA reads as TGTGCCAGCAGTTACTCAGACACCGGGGAGCTGTTTTTT. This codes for CASSYSDTGELFF.

The DNA of the CDR3 is TGTGCCAGCAGACCTCTAGCGGGGGGGAACACCGGGGAGCTGTTTTTT. It yields the protein CASRPLAGGNTGELFF. V gene TRBV7-2 combines with J gene TRBJ2-2; 11 nucleotides align to TRBD2. J was trimmed by 1 base and V by 6 bases; bases with no gene match: 4. This CDR3 spans 16 amino acids. CDR1 and CDR2 (germline): SGHTA, FQGNSA. The variable domain in full, completed from reference TRBV7-2 and TRBJ2-2, reads GAGVSQSPSNKVTEKGKDVELRCDPISGHTALYWYRQSLGQGLEFLIYFQGNSAPDKSGLPSDRFSAERTGGSVSTLTIQRTQQEDSAVYLCASRPLAGGNTGELFFGEGSRLTVL.

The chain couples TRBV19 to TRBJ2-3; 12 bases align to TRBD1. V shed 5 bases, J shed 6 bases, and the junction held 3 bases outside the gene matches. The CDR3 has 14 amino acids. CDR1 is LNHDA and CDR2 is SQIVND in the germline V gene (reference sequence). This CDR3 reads CASSRGQGADTQYF. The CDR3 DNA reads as TGTGCCAGTAGTCGGGGACAGGGGGCGGATACGCAGTATTTT.

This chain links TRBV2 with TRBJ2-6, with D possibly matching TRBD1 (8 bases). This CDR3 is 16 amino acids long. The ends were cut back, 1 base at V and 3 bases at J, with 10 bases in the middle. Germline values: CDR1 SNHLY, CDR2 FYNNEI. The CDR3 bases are TGTGCCAGCAGTGAAGACAGGGGGGGTGGGGCCAACGTCCTGACTTTC. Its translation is CASSEDRGGGANVLTF. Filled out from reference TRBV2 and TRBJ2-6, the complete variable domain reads EPEVTQTPSHQVTQMGQEVILRCVPISNHLYFYWYRQILGQKVEFLVSFYNNEISEKSEIFDDQFSVERPDGSNFTLKIRSTKLEDSAMYFCASSEDRGGGANVLTFGAGSRLTVL.

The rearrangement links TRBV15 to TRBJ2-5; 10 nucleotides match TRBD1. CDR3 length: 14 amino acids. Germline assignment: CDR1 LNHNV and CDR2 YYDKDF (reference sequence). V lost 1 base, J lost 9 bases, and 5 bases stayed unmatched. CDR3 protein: CATSRGGQGSSQYF. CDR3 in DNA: TGTGCCACCAGCAGAGGGGGACAGGGGAGTTCCCAGTACTTC. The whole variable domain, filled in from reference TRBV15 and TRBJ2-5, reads DAMVIQNPRYQVTQFGKPVTLSCSQTLNHNVMYWYQQKSSQAPKLLFHYYDKDFNNEADTPDNFQSRRPNTSFCFLDIRSPGLGDTAMYLCATSRGGQGSSQYFGPGTRLLVL.